This T cell receptor (delta chain) was captured by sequencing in a study of γδ T cells in repeated Plasmodium falciparum infection (dated by TCRdb to the early 2020s). With respect to the entire study: The natural-infection arm enrolled Malian children exposed to intense seasonal malaria transmission and compared the Malian children with Australian children matched for age and gender. A few malaria-naive U.S. adults underwent four controlled human malaria infections by bites from P. falciparum NF54-infected Anopheles stephensi mosquitoes over about 630 days. Malian gammadelta TCR repertoires were analysed cross-sectionally during no-transmission periods and were analysed longitudinally across acute febrile malaria episodes. Using both natural infection in Mali and controlled human malaria infection, the study looked at the way repeated Plasmodium falciparum infection shapes the human gammadelta T cell repertoire. Controlled-infection subjects were sampled at baseline, immediately before selected infections, and 21 days after each infection.

This clone was seen only a few times. The antigen this receptor binds is unknown. It is likely a read error: a sequence one base away is far more abundant. Different DNA sequences within this sample yield the same CDR3. Library preparation was by multiplex PCR. The instrument given in TCRdb is Illumina MiSeq. Every sorted gammadelta T cell sample had both its TCR gamma (TRG) and TCR delta (TRD) chains sequenced. Under the source paper's analysis protocol: Clonotype tree plots, accumulated frequency of the top 20 clonotypes, diversity index (DI) and D75 metrics were included in the repertoire analyses. The public reads were reprocessed by TCRdb using CATT, and rows of matching DNA were later combined. The V and J calls follow TCRdb's processing rather than the paper's. The sample profile shows about 89,000 delta-chain clones; over 1.1% of them were found once. Roughly 8.1% of the sample is taken by the ten largest.

Vgamma9/Vdelta2+ and Vdelta2-negative gammadelta T cell populations were flow-sorted from peripheral blood mononuclear cells for bulk TCR repertoire analysis. Broader findings and caveats from the paper: In Vdelta2-negative, largely Vdelta1+, gammadelta TCR repertoires, repeated controlled infections appeared to drive waves of new clonotype selection. Vgamma9/Vdelta2+ TCR repertoires kept a highly stable polyclonal repertoire across time and infection, and many TCRgamma sequences overlapped between individuals. The Malian cohort was drawn from a small rural village made up mostly of one ethnic group, which limits generalizability. Because the controlled-infection cohort was small, analysis of inter-individual variability in gammadelta T cell responses was limited. Compared with the repertoires of Australian children, the Vdelta2-negative gammadelta TCR repertoires of Malian children appeared more clonally expanded, less diverse and less shared.

The CDR3 sequence holds 22 residues, the cysteine and phenylalanine included. Of all the DNA, just the CDR3 is kept, 66 bases in frame from base 1. Based on the germline V gene, the CDR1 and CDR2 sequences are TSWWSYY and QGS. Sequenced: gamma-delta T cells from blood. The receptor comes from a pool of human donors (malaria-infected and uninfected, not separated). The J gene is uncalled and the V gene is TRDV1; TRDD3 is the table's D call and was not checked against the DNA. The DNA sequence is as follows: TGTGCTCTTGGGGTACCTTCCTTGACAGTACTGGGGGACCTCACTTTGACAGCACAACTCTTTTTT. This gives the protein CALGVPSLTVLGDLTLTAQLFF.